One and the same sample provided the 31 T cell receptor beta chains below, sequenced in a study of T cells in Graves' hyperthyroidism and ophthalmopathy (dated by TCRdb to the late 2010s). The library was generated by multiplex PCR. Sequencing was performed on an Illumina HiSeq 2000. TCR beta CDR3 regions were amplified from RNA transcripts. A first-round RT-PCR of the TCR CDR3 used the HTBI primer set with the Qiagen OneStep RT-PCR kit. The public sequencing data were trimmed at Q25 with fastp and processed into clonotypes with MiXCR by TCRdb, which kept only in-frame beta chains. Identical CDR3 proteins give one entry, which carries the most common genes and DNA. The sample profile shows about 640,000 distinct CDR3 sequences; less than 25% of them were found once. The ten largest clones add up to around a third of the sample. Sequencing was performed on blood. These receptors were obtained from a man younger than 40 with Graves' ophthalmopathy.

In this sample, this clonotype turned up a few times. The chain is built from TRBV20-1 and TRBJ2-1; D uncertain. V was clipped by 2 bases and J by 1 base, with 9 bases between them. From germline, CDR1 is DFQATT and CDR2 SNEGSKA (reference sequence). The CDR3 consists of 14 residues. The CDR3 DNA is TGCAGTGCTAGAAGCCTAGTGTCCTACAATGAGCAGTTCTTC. It specifies CSARSLVSYNEQFF.

This clonotype has at least ten counts. CDR3 bases: TGCGCCAGCAGCCAAGTCAAGCGGGGCTCCTACGAGCAGTACTTC. This codes for CASSQVKRGSYEQYF. The V call is TRBV4-1, the J call TRBJ2-7; 7 positions agree with TRBD2. V dropped 1 base and J dropped 0; count of bases not matched to a gene: 3. The CDR3 has 15 amino acids. Germline-derived CDR1 and CDR2 are MGHRA and YSYEKL.

This clonotype showed up just a few times. The V gene is TRBV2, the J gene TRBJ1-1; D perhaps matches TRBD1 (5 bases). Germline V gives CDR1 SNHLY, CDR2 FYNNEI. Trimming left V 7 bases short and J 12 bases short, with 21 bases between. CDR3 size: 13 residues. The CDR3 DNA sequence: TGTGCCAGCACCCCGCATGGGGGGTTATGGACTTTCTTT. Protein product: CASTPHGGLWTFF.

This clonotype appeared a single time. V is TRBV12-5 and J is TRBJ1-6, with a possible D match to TRBD1 (5 bases). The V gene's germline CDR1 is LGHNT and CDR2 FRNRAP. Trimming removed 2 bases at V and 10 bases at J, with 15 bases between. This CDR3 spans 15 amino acids. Here the CDR3 reads CASGLRGVGESPLHF. The CDR3 bases are TGTGCTAGTGGTTTGCGGGGGGTTGGAGAATCACCCCTCCACTTT.

This clonotype came up many times. The chain joins TRBV5-1 to TRBJ1-3; perhaps TRBD1 as D (5 bases). Germline lookup yields CDR1 SGHRS and CDR2 YFSETQ. V lost 4 bases and J 0 bases, leaving 11 bases between the germline ends. The CDR3 runs 15 residues. CDR3 region: CASSVGPDSGNTIYF. For the CDR3, the DNA is TGCGCCAGCAGCGTGGGACCGGACTCTGGAAACACCATATATTTT. The variable domain in full, with the rest retrieved from reference TRBV5-1 and TRBJ1-3, is KAGVTQTPRYLIKTRGQQVTLSCSPISGHRSVSWYQQTPGQGLQFLFEYFSETQRNKGNFPGRFSGRQFSNSRSEMNVSTLELGDSALYLCASSVGPDSGNTIYFGEGSWLTVV.

The chain has TRBV12-3 or TRBV12-4 and TRBJ2-3; D call uncertain. The CDR3 sequence is 15 residues long. Trimming cost V 3 bases and J 0 bases, with 10 bases left between them. The DNA of the CDR3 is TGTGCCAGCAGTTTCCGCGAACCTAGCACAGATACGCAGTATTTT. Translating gives CASSFREPSTDTQYF.

CDR3 sequence reads: CASSILATDTQYF. DNA for the CDR3: TGTGCCAGTAGTATCCTAGCCACAGATACGCAGTATTTT. J is TRBJ2-3 and V is TRBV19; weak D call: TRBD2 (5 bases). Germline V lookup: CDR1 LNHDA, CDR2 SQIVND (reference sequence). CDR3 length equals 13 residues. The V end was cut by 3 bases, the J end by 2 bases, with 6 bases between. The variable domain in full, completed from reference TRBV19 and TRBJ2-3, reads DGGITQSPKYLFRKEGQNVTLSCEQNLNHDAMYWYRQDPGQGLRLIYYSQIVNDFQKGDIAEGYSVSREKKESFPLTVTSAQKNPTAFYLCASSILATDTQYFGPGTRLTVL.

As for this clonotype: A much larger clone lies a single base off, so this may be a read error. The chain links TRBV28 to TRBJ1-2, with 9 positions matching TRBD1. The CDR3 runs to 15 residues. Losses at the gene ends were 5 bases for V and 5 bases for J; bases not matched to a gene: 9. Germline-derived CDR1 and CDR2 are MDHEN and SYDVKM. CDR3 DNA sequence: TGTGCCAGCAGTCCCGGGACAGGGAGGTCGTATGGCTACACCTTC. As protein: CASSPGTGRSYGYTF.

CDR3 coding DNA: TGTGCCAGCAGTCCCACCGGGACAGTAGGCTACACCTTC. It encodes CASSPTGTVGYTF. The chain links TRBV12-3 or TRBV12-4 to TRBJ1-2, with 7 bases matching TRBD1. Trimming removed 5 bases from V and 8 bases from J; junction bases left unmatched: 8. CDR3 length equals 13 residues.

This clonotype has only a few counts. The rearrangement links TRBV12-5 to TRBJ1-2; possible D gene TRBD1, 5 bases. This CDR3 is 15 amino acids long. Between the trimmed V and J ends, which lost 5 bases and 6 bases, there was a span of 19 bases. Germline-derived CDR1 and CDR2 are LGHNT and FRNRAP. CDR3 DNA sequence: TGTGCTAGTGGTCCCCTGCTGCCGGGGGAAGATGGCTACACCTTC. This codes for CASGPLLPGEDGYTF.

This clonotype appeared a few times. V usage is TRBV28 and J usage is TRBJ1-1, with D possibly being TRBD1 (5 bases). This CDR3 comprises 12 residues. The germline V and J ends were trimmed by 10 bases and 1 base, with 10 bases remaining between them. The germline V gene encodes CDR1 MDHEN and CDR2 SYDVKM. CDR3 nucleotide sequence: TGTGCCACCCTAGGACAGAACACTGAAGCTTTCTTT. Protein product: CATLGQNTEAFF.

The chain carries TRBV12-3 or TRBV12-4 and TRBJ2-2; 14 bases are a match to TRBD2. V lost 6 bases and J lost 6; bases outside the gene matches: 6. The CDR3 runs to 16 residues. This chain's CDR3 is CASRSGLAGVSGELFF. The DNA of the CDR3 is TGTGCCAGCAGATCGGGACTAGCGGGAGTGTCCGGGGAGCTGTTTTTT.

This clonotype has just a few counts. The rearrangement uses TRBV18 and TRBJ1-4; D unresolved. Germline V gene lookup returns CDR1 KGHSH and CDR2 LQKENI. The CDR3 loop spans 13 amino acids. Trimming took off 0 bases at V and 10 bases at J, with 9 bases between the two ends. DNA for the CDR3: TGTGCCAGCTCACCACCGTGGCGGGGAAAACTGTTTTTT. Its translation: CASSPPWRGKLFF. The variable domain in full, completed from reference TRBV18 and TRBJ1-4, reads NAGVMQNPRHLVRRRGQEARLRCSPMKGHSHVYWYRQLPEEGLKFMVYLQKENIIDESGMPKERFSAEFPKEGPSILRIQQVVRGDSAAYFCASSPPWRGKLFFGSGTQLSVL.

This chain connects TRBV7-2 to TRBJ2-6; 13 bases are a match to TRBD2. The CDR3 loop spans 19 amino acids. CDR1 is SGHTA and CDR2 is FQGNSA in the germline V gene. V shed 5 bases and J 2 bases; nucleotides not matched to a gene: 9. The CDR3 DNA follows: TGTGCCAGCAGCCTCGAAGGACTAGCGGGAGCCACTGGGGCCAACGTCCTGACTTTC. It specifies CASSLEGLAGATGANVLTF.

The rearrangement uses TRBV2 and TRBJ1-5, with D unresolved. Trimming cost V 9 bases and J 3 bases, with 12 bases left between them. Germline-derived CDR1 and CDR2 are SNHLY and FYNNEI. This CDR3 is built from 13 residues. CDR3: CASSPFANQPQHF. The CDR3 DNA is TGTGCCAGTAGTCCCTTCGCCAATCAGCCCCAGCATTTT.

V usage is TRBV7-8 and J usage is TRBJ2-2; D call uncertain. Germline loops: CDR1 SGHVS, CDR2 FQNEAQ. Deletions cut 3 bases from V and 4 bases from J, with 6 bases between. The CDR3 runs to 13 residues. CDR3: CASSFSSTGELFF. CDR3 DNA: TGTGCCAGCAGCTTTTCATCCACCGGGGAGCTGTTTTTT.

This clonotype occurred many times. J is TRBJ2-2 and V is TRBV11-2; D is unresolved. Germline V gene sequence: CDR1 SGHAT, CDR2 FQNNGV. Trimming shortened V by 0 bases and J by 5 bases, and 10 bases separated the two germline ends. There are 15 residues in the CDR3. CDR3 amino acids: CASSLDLRTTGELFF. The CDR3 DNA sequence: TGTGCCAGCAGCTTAGATCTCAGGACGACCGGGGAGCTGTTTTTT.

V usage is TRBV6-1 and J usage is TRBJ1-3; D possibly corresponds to TRBD1 (6 bases). Germline values: CDR1 MNHNS, CDR2 SASEGT. This CDR3 comprises 16 residues. Trimming left V 4 bases short and J 4 bases short, with 17 bases between. The CDR3 sequence: CASSGPKGETGNTIYF. The CDR3 nucleotides are TGTGCCAGCAGTGGTCCTAAGGGGGAAACGGGAAACACCATATATTTT.

The chain employs TRBV4-3 and TRBJ1-2, with no clear D. V gave up 0 bases and J gave up 4 bases, with 15 bases separating them. The CDR3 runs 16 residues. Germline-derived CDR1 and CDR2 are LGHNA and YSLEER. In DNA, the CDR3 is TGCGCCAGCAGCCAAGATCGGGGAGGGTATGGCTATGGCTACACCTTC. Its translation is CASSQDRGGYGYGYTF.

The chain recombines TRBV7-9 with TRBJ2-7; 7 bases agree with TRBD2. CDR1 is SEHNR, CDR2 FQNEAQ, per germline (reference sequence). V dropped 0 bases and J dropped 5; count of bases not matched to a gene: 10. CDR3 length equals 16 residues. In DNA form, the CDR3 reads TGTGCCAGCAGCTTAGCCCGTGGCGGGAGCTTTAACGAGCAGTACTTC. It encodes CASSLARGGSFNEQYF.

The V and J genes are TRBV6-5 and TRBJ2-5, with D possibly TRBD2 on 6 matching bases. Germline-derived CDR1 and CDR2 are MNHEY and SVGAGI. The CDR3 length is 16 residues. Trimming pared 0 bases from V and 2 bases from J, leaving 13 bases between. The CDR3 bases are TGTGCCAGCAGTTACTCGAAACCAGGGAGGCAAGAGACCCAGTACTTC. Translating gives CASSYSKPGRQETQYF.

This clonotype was seen ten or more times. The chain carries TRBV3-1 and TRBJ2-3; 8 nucleotides agree with TRBD2. Germline V gene sequence: CDR1 LGHDT, CDR2 YNNKEL (reference sequence). The V gene end was trimmed by 1 base and the J gene end by 0 bases; junction bases not matched to a gene: 3. This CDR3 region has 16 residues. The DNA for the CDR3 is TGTGCCAGCAGCCAAGTCCCTAGCGGGAGCACAGATACGCAGTATTTT. Its translation: CASSQVPSGSTDTQYF.

The chain employs TRBV4-2 and TRBJ1-2; the match to TRBD1 covers 7 bases. The CDR3 is 18 amino acids. With 3 bases clipped from V and 2 bases from J, the junction kept 15 bases outside the gene matches. The germline gives CDR1 LGHNA, CDR2 YNFKEQ. The CDR3 loop is CASSQPGTASFSNYGYTF. In DNA, the CDR3 is TGTGCCAGCAGCCAGCCCGGGACAGCCTCCTTTTCCAACTATGGCTACACCTTC.

This clonotype was found once. A much larger clone differs from this one at a single base, so this may be a read error. V is TRBV3-1 and J is TRBJ2-7; either TRBD1 or TRBD2 may fit D (5 bases each). The CDR3 length is 16 residues. Per the germline V gene, CDR1 is LGHDT and CDR2 is YNNKEL (reference sequence). V was pared by 1 base and J by 7 bases, with 20 bases between. CDR3 DNA sequence: TGTGCCAGCAGCCAAGGTCGAACGGGATGGGGGTCGGAGCAGTACTTC. Its translation: CASSQGRTGWGSEQYF.

Note on this clonotype: This may stem from a read error, because a much larger clone lies one nucleotide away. The chain combines TRBV3-1 with TRBJ2-7, with TRBD2 matching over 13 bases. CDR1 LGHDT and CDR2 YNNKEL come from the germline V gene (reference sequence). This CDR3 has 16 residues. V lost 2 bases, J lost 7 bases, and 8 bases stayed unmatched. CDR3 nucleotides: TGTGCCAGCAGCCAACCGGGACTAGCGGGAACAGGGGAGCAGTACTTC. As protein: CASSQPGLAGTGEQYF.

V is TRBV10-3 and J is TRBJ1-1; 9 bases are shared with TRBD1. Losses at the gene ends were 3 bases for V and 4 bases for J; bases not matched to a gene: 3. The germline CDR1 and CDR2 sequences are ENHRY and SYGVKD. There are 14 residues in the CDR3. The CDR3 DNA is TGTGCCATCAGTGAAGGGACAGGGACCACTGAAGCTTTCTTT. This translates into CAISEGTGTTEAFF.

The V and J genes are TRBV5-1 and TRBJ1-3; weak D call: TRBD1 (6 bases). Germline assignment: CDR1 SGHRS and CDR2 YFSETQ. Trimming removed 3 bases from V and 2 bases from J, with 9 bases in between. The length of the CDR3 is 14 residues. Written as DNA, the CDR3 is TGCGCCAGCAGCTGGGACACCGCTGGAAACACCATATATTTT. It is translated as CASSWDTAGNTIYF.

The chain joins TRBV4-3 to TRBJ1-1; TRBD1 might be the D (6 bases). The V and J ends lost 0 bases and 7 bases respectively, with 18 bases between them. CDR1 is LGHNA and CDR2 is YSLEER in the germline V gene. The CDR3 contains 16 residues. CDR3 in DNA: TGCGCCAGCAGCCAAGATGGAAGCAGGGGAGGGGATGAAGCTTTCTTT. It yields the protein CASSQDGSRGGDEAFF.

V usage is TRBV20-1 and J usage is TRBJ1-2, with no clear D. CDR1 is DFQATT and CDR2 is SNEGSKA in the germline V gene (reference sequence). With 7 bases removed from V and 7 bases from J, the gap between germline ends came to 16 bases. The CDR3 spans 12 residues. The CDR3 nucleotides read TGCAGTGAGGGCGGCCCGGGTGTTGGCTACACCTTC. This encodes CSEGGPGVGYTF.

About this clonotype: The junction differs from germline at one of its ends, possibly a read error. The rearrangement uses TRBV27 and TRBJ2-2; possible D gene TRBD2, 6 bases. This CDR3 contains 15 residues. From germline, CDR1 is MNHEY and CDR2 SMNVEV (reference sequence). In DNA, the CDR3 is TGTGCCAACAGTTTACGGGAGCCTAACACCGGGGAGCTGTTTTTT. Translated, it gives CANSLREPNTGELFF.

V usage is TRBV25-1 and J usage is TRBJ2-7; perhaps TRBD1 as D (6 bases). This CDR3 is built from 15 residues. V lost 3 bases and J lost 1, with 13 bases in between. CDR1 and CDR2 from the germline V gene are MGHDK and SYGVNS. The CDR3 nucleotides read TGTGCCAGCAGTGACCCCAGGGACAAGTCCTACGAGCAGTACTTC. Translated, it gives CASSDPRDKSYEQYF.